This T cell receptor (beta chain) was observed in a study of blood T cell repertoires in COVID-19. As for the study in general: Nucleic acid was either cDNA or gDNA, and it came from T cells, B-cell-depleted T cells, or PBMCs.

Germline lookup yields CDR1 SGHTA and CDR2 FQGTGA. The CDR3 extends over 15 amino acids. V lost 1 base and J lost 4, with 11 bases in between. As handled by the study authors: The authors estimated nucleated cell counts from reference gene primer amplification. TCRdb's copy holds only in-frame clones and misses some; the assay was immunoSEQ multiplex PCR. V, J and clone size derive from that table, while D and trimming were established from the DNA sequence. The data show approximately 97,000 clones, 85% seen once. Source material: peripheral blood. The V call is TRBV7-3, the J call TRBJ2-1, with D tentatively TRBD1 (6 bases). This TCR derives from a man older than 75 with acute or convalescent COVID-19. The DNA for the CDR3 is TGTGCCAGCAGCTTAAGGCCAGGGGCATACAATGAGCAGTTCTTC. Translated: CASSLRPGAYNEQFF.